This is a list of T cell receptor beta chains from one sample in a study of blood T cell repertoires in COVID-19. Only in-frame clones appear in the TCRdb table, and some are missing; sequencing was by immunoSEQ multiplex PCR. There are approximately 130,000 clones in the sample; roughly 79% occur only once, and more than 15% lies in the top ten. The specimen sequenced was peripheral blood. The source is a man of 80 years or more with acute or convalescent COVID-19. The CDR3 runs from the conserved cysteine through the conserved F or W. Fields, in order: D gene, J gene, clone size, CDR3 length, V gene, CDR3 DNA, CDR3 protein. The D gene is left open where the match is weak. Clone size is not always given. Where it is, it says once, few, many or a class for expanded clones.

TRBD2	TRBJ2-7	.	16	TRBV3-1/TRBV3-2	TGTGCCAGCAGCCAAGGCGGGGGTTCCCTCTCCTACGAGCAGTACTTC	CASSQGGGSLSYEQYF
TRBD1	TRBJ1-2	.	14	TRBV11-2	TGTGCCAGCAGACGGGCCGGAGACAGGGGTGGCTACACCTTC	CASRRAGDRGGYTF
.	TRBJ2-1	.	12	TRBV2	TGTGCCAGCAGTGGGGCCGTCAATGAGCAGTTCTTC	CASSGAVNEQFF
TRBD1	TRBJ1-2	.	15	TRBV2	TGTGCCAGCAGTGAAGCGTTGTACAGGGGCGGTGGCTACACCTTC	CASSEALYRGGGYTF
TRBD1	TRBJ2-6	.	17	TRBV3-1/TRBV3-2	TGTGCCAGCAGTACGAGCCAGGGGGCGTTTGGGGCCAACGTCCTGACTTTC	CASSTSQGAFGANVLTF
TRBD1	TRBJ2-2	.	14	TRBV19	TGTGCCAGTAGGCGGGACAGGGTAATCGGGGAGCTGTTTTTT	CASRRDRVIGELFF
.	TRBJ1-6	.	14	TRBV2	TGTGCCAGCAAGCAAGAAGCGGGAAATTCACCCCTCCACTTT	CASKQEAGNSPLHF
.	TRBJ2-1	.	13	TRBV10-3	TGTGCCATCGGAGAGAAAGAGGGGGGGGAGCAGTTCTTC	CAIGEKEGGEQFF
.	TRBJ1-5	.	13	TRBV28	TGTGCCAGCAGCGGACAGTTTAATCAGCCCCAGCATTTT	CASSGQFNQPQHF
TRBD1	TRBJ2-1	.	16	TRBV18	TGTGCCAGCTCACCAGGACAGGGGGCGCTTAAGAATGAGCAGTTCTTC	CASSPGQGALKNEQFF
.	TRBJ1-2	.	13	TRBV11-2	TGTGCCAGCAGCGCGGGGGGGGTTGCTGGCTACACCTTC	CASSAGGVAGYTF
.	TRBJ2-2	.	15	TRBV3-1/TRBV3-2	TGTGCCAGCAGCCGAAAGCCTAGTAACACCGGGGAGCTGTTTTTT	CASSRKPSNTGELFF
TRBD2	TRBJ2-2	.	17	TRBV28	TGTGCCAGCAGTTTTTTCATAAACGCGGGGGGTCCCGGGGAGCTGTTTTTT	CASSFFINAGGPGELFF
TRBD2	TRBJ2-1	.	17	TRBV18	TGTGCCAGCTCACCAGGACTAGCTGTCAGCTCCTACAATGAGCAGTTCTTC	CASSPGLAVSSYNEQFF
TRBD1	TRBJ1-6	.	13	TRBV5-1	TGCGCCAGCAGCCCGGGACAGGATTCACCCCTCCACTTT	CASSPGQDSPLHF
.	TRBJ1-1	.	13	TRBV5-1	TGCGCCAGCAGCCCTGGGGACATAAATGAAGCTTTCTTT	CASSPGDINEAFF
.	TRBJ1-2	.	13	TRBV6-2/TRBV6-3	TGTGCCAGCAGCCCCGAGAGCTACTATGGCTACACCTTC	CASSPESYYGYTF
TRBD1	TRBJ1-6	once	15	TRBV7-2	TGTGCCAGCAGCACCAGGACAGGAACGAATTCACCCCTCCACTTT	CASSTRTGTNSPLHF
.	TRBJ2-7	.	17	TRBV7-2	TGTGCCAGCAGCGACGGAGGTGGCTACCCCTTCTCCTACGAGCAGTACTTC	CASSDGGGYPFSYEQYF
.	TRBJ2-3	.	16	TRBV3-1/TRBV3-2	TGTGCCAGCAGCTCCGCGAGGAAGGGACTTTTGGATACGCAGTATTTT	CASSSARKGLLDTQYF
.	TRBJ1-5	.	16	TRBV18	TGTGCCAGCTCACGAGAGCCTCATTATAGCAATCAGCCCCAGCATTTT	CASSREPHYSNQPQHF
TRBD2	TRBJ2-3	.	15	TRBV5-6	TGTGCCAGCAGCCGAGCGGGGGGGCGATCAGATACGCAGTATTTT	CASSRAGGRSDTQYF
.	TRBJ1-4	.	14	TRBV5-4	TGTGCCAGCAGCCGGTCAGGGGTGGATGAAAAACTGTTTTTT	CASSRSGVDEKLFF
TRBD1	TRBJ2-7	.	14	TRBV3-1/TRBV3-2	TGTGCCAGCAGCCAAGCGGGACAGGGCTACGAGCAGTACTTC	CASSQAGQGYEQYF
TRBD1	TRBJ1-3	.	17	TRBV28	TGTGCCAGCAGTACTAGACAGGGCTTTATTTCTGGAAACACCATATATTTT	CASSTRQGFISGNTIYF
TRBD1	TRBJ1-6	.	15	TRBV27	TGTGCCAGCAGAAGAGGGGGCATGCGTAATTCACCCCTCCACTTT	CASRRGGMRNSPLHF
.	TRBJ1-5	.	14	TRBV28	TGTGCCAGCGCCCTCGGTGGTAGCAATCAGCCCCAGCATTTT	CASALGGSNQPQHF
.	TRBJ1-2	once	13	TRBV6-1	TGTGCCAGCAGTGAAAATCTGGGGCTGGGCTACACCTTC	CASSENLGLGYTF
.	TRBJ2-2	.	14	TRBV4-2	TGTGCCAGCAGCCAACAGGCTTACACCGGGGAGCTGTTTTTT	CASSQQAYTGELFF
.	TRBJ1-6	.	14	TRBV11-2	TGTGCCAGCAGCTCAGTCGGGGTCGGTTCACCCCTCCACTTT	CASSSVGVGSPLHF
TRBD1	TRBJ2-2	.	16	TRBV11-2	TGTGCCAGCAGCTTTCGGACAGGGAAGAACACCGGGGAGCTGTTTTTT	CASSFRTGKNTGELFF
TRBD1	TRBJ1-2	.	15	TRBV6-6	TGTGCCAGCTCTCAAGGGACAGTCGTAAACTATGGCTACACCTTC	CASSQGTVVNYGYTF
TRBD2	TRBJ2-7	.	18	TRBV7-2	TGTGCCAGCAGCTTAGGTAGCGGGGGGCCCCCCGGGTCCTACGAGCAGTACTTC	CASSLGSGGPPGSYEQYF
.	TRBJ1-3	.	14	TRBV7-8	TGTGCCAGCAGCTTAGAGAGCTCTGGAAACACCATATATTTT	CASSLESSGNTIYF
.	TRBJ1-1	.	15	TRBV6-2/TRBV6-3	TGTGCCAGCAGTTACTCCGGACTGTTGAACACTGAAGCTTTCTTT	CASSYSGLLNTEAFF
.	TRBJ1-2	.	14	TRBV5-6	TGTGCCAGCAGCTTGGATGGTAGGGAGGGGGGCTACACCTTC	CASSLDGREGGYTF
.	TRBJ2-2	.	14	TRBV5-6	TGTGCCAGCAGGATAAACCCAGGGTCCGGGGAGCTGTTTTTT	CASRINPGSGELFF
TRBD2	TRBJ2-1	few	16	TRBV5-1	TGCGCCAGCAGCCTGGGACTAGCGGGGACCTACAATGAGCAGTTCTTC	CASSLGLAGTYNEQFF
TRBD1	TRBJ2-7	.	14	TRBV29-1	TGCAGCGTTGGGACGGACAGGGGGCGGAACGAGCAGTACTTC	CSVGTDRGRNEQYF
TRBD2	TRBJ2-5	.	15	TRBV7-2	TGTGCCAGCAGCTCCTACGGGGGGGGAAGAGAGACCCAGTACTTC	CASSSYGGGRETQYF
.	TRBJ1-3	.	14	TRBV7-3	TGTGCCAGCAGCTTAACGGGAGTAGGTAACACCATATATTTT	CASSLTGVGNTIYF
.	TRBJ2-6	.	16	TRBV2	TGTGCCAGCAGTGATCGTCGGGGGTTTGGGGCCAACGTCCTGACTTTC	CASSDRRGFGANVLTF
TRBD1	TRBJ2-7	.	16	TRBV5-1	TGCGCCAGCAGCTCCACCGGGACAGGGTGGGGGTACGAGCAGTACTTC	CASSSTGTGWGYEQYF
.	TRBJ1-6	.	18	TRBV6-1	TGTGCCAGCAGTGAACTACAGTTTACCCTTATCTATAATTCACCCCTCCACTTT	CASSELQFTLIYNSPLHF
.	TRBJ1-1	.	17	TRBV3-1/TRBV3-2	TGTGCCAGCAGCCAAGGGTTCTCGGGGAGGATGAACACTGAAGCTTTCTTT	CASSQGFSGRMNTEAFF
TRBD2	TRBJ2-7	.	15	TRBV7-2	TGTGCCAGCAGCTTGAGCAGCGGGGCCGCCTACGAGCAGTACTTC	CASSLSSGAAYEQYF
.	TRBJ2-1	.	14	TRBV27	TGTGCCAGCAGAAGACAGAGCCCCTACAATGAGCAGTTCTTC	CASRRQSPYNEQFF
TRBD2	TRBJ2-7	.	16	TRBV29-1	TGCAGCGCCTCTAATCCGGGACTAGCGTACTCCTACGAGCAGTACTTC	CSASNPGLAYSYEQYF
.	TRBJ2-5	few	11	TRBV5-1	TGCGCCAGCACCGGAGGGGAGACCCAGTACTTC	CASTGGETQYF